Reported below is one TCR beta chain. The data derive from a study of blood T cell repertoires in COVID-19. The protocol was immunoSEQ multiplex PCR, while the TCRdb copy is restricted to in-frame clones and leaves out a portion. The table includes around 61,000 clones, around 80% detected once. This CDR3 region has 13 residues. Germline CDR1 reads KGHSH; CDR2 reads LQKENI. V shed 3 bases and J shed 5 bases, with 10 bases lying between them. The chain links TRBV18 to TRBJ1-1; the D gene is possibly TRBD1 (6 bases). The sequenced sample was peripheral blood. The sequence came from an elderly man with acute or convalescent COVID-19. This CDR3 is CASSPNRDTEAFF. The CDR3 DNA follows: TGTGCCAGCTCACCTAACAGGGATACTGAAGCTTTCTTT.